The T cell receptor (beta chain) described here comes from a study of blood T cell repertoires in COVID-19. Assay used: immunoSEQ multiplex PCR; TCRdb lists only in-frame clones, some missing. The data hold about 97,000 clones, with 65% to 85% observed a single time. Sequenced material: peripheral blood. The TCR sequence derives from a man between 60 and 75 years old with acute or convalescent COVID-19.

CDR3 protein: CASSIGGQGNIQYF. The DNA of the CDR3 is TGTGCCAGTAGTATAGGGGGACAGGGAAACATTCAGTACTTC. The chain couples TRBV19 to TRBJ2-4; 9 bases are shared with TRBD1. CDR3 length: 14 amino acids. V lost 1 base to trimming and J lost 6 bases; unmatched junction nucleotides: 1. CDR1 is LNHDA, CDR2 SQIVND, per germline (reference sequence).